The clone carrying this T cell receptor beta chain was picked up many times. Antigen unknown. It was with unique molecular identifiers that the TCRbeta library was prepared. MiXCR, applied by TCRdb to the PCR reads, yields one record per CDR3 protein. The table includes around 270,000 distinct CDR3 sequences, about 9.5% detected once. These data are taken from a study of T-cell reconstitution after alpha-beta-depleted transplantation in children. The CDR3 is 15 amino acids. V was shortened by 3 bases and J by 1 base, with 12 bases between the two germline ends. Germline CDR1 and CDR2: ENHRY and SYGVKD. Study-level points and caveats: T-cell counts and diversity were attributed mostly to newly produced T cells one year after transplant. By about two months after transplant, alpha-beta T cells reportedly arose from several hundred graft clones that had expanded. Surviving recipient T cells and thymic progenitors accounted for the high day-60 TCRbeta diversity observed in some patients.

The chain combines TRBV10-3 with TRBJ1-1; D not certain. The TCR was taken from a boy in the first two years of life with acute myeloid leukemia, due to receive a stem cell transplant. The specimen was PBMCs, collected before TCRalphabeta/CD19-depleted stem cell transplant. CDR3 protein: CAISEWGGQNTEAFF. CDR3 nucleotide sequence: TGTGCCATCAGTGAATGGGGAGGCCAGAACACTGAAGCTTTCTTT.